This T cell receptor (beta chain) was sequenced in a study of tumor and adjacent non-tumor tissue in lung cancer. Study at large: Patients comprised over 9 adenocarcinoma, a couple of squamous cell carcinoma and 1 small cell lung cancer. Stage I to III disease affected ten to eleven men and roughly 5 women aged roughly 31 to 76.

In regard to this clonotype: No antigen is known for it. One junction end disagrees with the germline gene, perhaps due to a read error.

The library came from three nested PCR rounds adapted from ARM-PCR protocols. One entry per CDR3 protein, called by TCRdb with MiXCR from the multiplex PCR reads. The sample has under 150,000 distinct CDR3 sequences, about 71% seen once; the top ten hold over 15%. The template was RNA from unsorted bulk tissue. Study observations and caveats: Normal lung showed higher cumulative top 100 clone frequency than tumor.

The receptor was isolated from a man in his 60s with small cell lung cancer. Input material: lung tumor tissue.

The DNA of the CDR3 is TGTGCCGGCAGCTTAGCGGTGGAGACCCAGTACTTC. It encodes CAGSLAVETQYF. V is TRBV7-9 and J is TRBJ2-5; D may be TRBD2 (6 bases). The CDR3 loop spans 12 amino acids. In germline, CDR1 is SEHNR, CDR2 FQNEAQ (reference sequence).